These 32 T cell receptor beta chains share one sample of origin, sequenced in a study of T-cell memory formation after mild COVID-19. One entry per CDR3 protein, called by TCRdb with MiXCR from the 5' RACE reads. The sample comprises roughly 550,000 distinct CDR3 sequences, approximately 20% of which are singletons, and around an eighth rests with the top ten. Sequences were obtained from PBMCs or a T cell subset sorted from them (not recorded which). These receptors were collected from an adult woman who had mild COVID-19 (a few samples of this study predate the infection). Cell type and time point are not known.

This chain uses TRBV2 with TRBJ2-3; 7 positions agree with TRBD1. The CDR3 is made up of 18 amino acids. Germline CDR1 SNHLY, CDR2 FYNNEI. J lost 2 bases, V lost 4 bases, and 15 bases had no gene match. CDR3 amino acids: CASSVWPSGTAYTDTQYF. The CDR3 DNA sequence: TGTGCCAGCAGTGTATGGCCGTCCGGGACAGCCTACACAGATACGCAGTATTTT.

This clonotype was detected a few times. The chain has TRBV6-5 and TRBJ2-6, with a possible D match to TRBD2 (5 bases). From germline, CDR1 is MNHEY and CDR2 SVGAGI. The CDR3 has 17 residues. V dropped 5 bases and J dropped 1 base, with 15 bases sitting between them. CDR3 region: CASSPIPRGSGANVLTF. For the CDR3, the DNA is TGTGCCAGCAGTCCGATCCCCCGGGGATCTGGGGCCAACGTCCTGACTTTC.

This clonotype was counted many times. V usage is TRBV6-5 and J usage is TRBJ2-5; the D is unclear. This CDR3 region has 14 residues. Germline CDR1 reads MNHEY; CDR2 reads SVGAGI. V was pared by 8 bases and J by 0 bases, with 13 bases between. CDR3 nucleotides: TGTGCCAGCGCTAGGCGGTCAAACCAAGAGACCCAGTACTTC. Its protein product is CASARRSNQETQYF.

This clonotype was detected only a few times. The chain joins TRBV10-2 to TRBJ1-2; D ambiguous. This CDR3 contains 13 residues. In germline, CDR1 is WSHSY, CDR2 SAAADI. The V and J ends lost 1 base and 4 bases respectively, with 7 bases between them. The CDR3 protein is CASSEYGTYGYTF. CDR3 coding DNA: TGCGCCAGCAGTGAGTACGGAACCTATGGCTACACCTTC.

This clonotype was seen repeatedly, ten times or more. V is TRBV5-1 and J is TRBJ2-3; 11 nucleotides agree with TRBD2. Unmatched junction bases numbered 5, after V lost 5 bases and J lost 0 bases. This CDR3 contains 16 residues. Germline values: CDR1 SGHRS, CDR2 YFSETQ. The CDR3 region has the DNA TGCGCCAGCAGGCAACTAGCGGGGGCTAGCACAGATACGCAGTATTTT. As protein: CASRQLAGASTDTQYF.

V is TRBV6-5 and J is TRBJ1-1, with 8 bases identical to TRBD1. V shed 6 bases, J shed 4 bases, and the junction held 10 bases outside the gene matches. Germline CDR1 is MNHEY and CDR2 is SVGAGI. The CDR3 consists of 15 residues. Here the CDR3 DNA reads TGTGCCAGCAGCCGGGGGACAGGCCTGGTCACTGAAGCTTTCTTT. Translated, it gives CASSRGTGLVTEAFF.

A few counts support this clonotype. V and J are TRBV6-2 or TRBV6-3 and TRBJ2-1, with a tentative D call TRBD1 (6 bases). Germline V gene data show CDR1 as MNHEY and CDR2 as SVGEGT. The V and J ends lost 6 bases and 0 bases respectively, with 15 bases between them. The CDR3 has 16 residues. CDR3 amino acids: CASRKDRLRSYNEQFF. The DNA for the CDR3 is TGTGCCAGCAGAAAGGACAGACTCCGCTCCTACAATGAGCAGTTCTTC.

The chain carries TRBV4-3 and TRBJ2-5; perhaps TRBD2 as D (6 bases). The germline V and J ends were trimmed by 1 base and 4 bases, with 7 bases remaining between them. Per the germline V gene, CDR1 is LGHNA and CDR2 is YSLEER. The CDR3 has 13 amino acids. CDR3 region: CASSQGEVETQYF. The CDR3 DNA reads TGCGCCAGCAGCCAAGGGGAGGTAGAGACCCAGTACTTC.

This clonotype showed up just a few times. The V and J genes are TRBV27 and TRBJ2-7; 7 nucleotides align to TRBD2. The CDR3 consists of 14 residues. J was trimmed by 7 bases and V by 6 bases; bases with no gene match: 12. CDR1 and CDR2 (germline): MNHEY, SMNVEV (reference sequence). CDR3 residues: CASSQAGPVSEQYF. The CDR3 DNA reads TGTGCCAGCAGCCAAGCGGGGCCTGTTTCAGAGCAGTACTTC.

The chain joins TRBV12-3 or TRBV12-4 to TRBJ1-2; D possibly corresponds to TRBD1 (6 bases). Trimming cost V 3 bases and J 7 bases, with 18 bases left between them. This CDR3 spans 15 amino acids. CDR3 region: CASSFLGGRSLGYTF. CDR3 sequence (DNA): TGTGCCAGCAGTTTCCTAGGGGGGCGCTCCCTTGGCTACACCTTC.

This clonotype was counted between two and nine times. The chain links TRBV7-2 to TRBJ2-7; the D call may be TRBD1 or TRBD2 (5 bases each). This CDR3 region has 15 residues. V dropped 0 bases and J dropped 6 bases, with 15 bases sitting between them. Germline CDR1 SGHTA, CDR2 FQGNSA. The CDR3 sequence is CASSLARGLEAEQYF. The CDR3, as DNA: TGTGCCAGCAGCTTAGCGAGGGGTCTCGAAGCCGAGCAGTACTTC.

This clonotype was seen more than once but under ten times. This rearrangement joins TRBV6-1 to TRBJ1-4; 11 bases align to TRBD1. Germline V CDR1 and CDR2: MNHNS, SASEGT. Trimming cost V 2 bases and J 7 bases; bases outside gene matches: 6. The CDR3 covers 16 residues. CDR3 DNA: TGTGCCAGCAGTGAATACTGGACAGGGGGCCGTGAAAAACTGTTTTTT. This codes for CASSEYWTGGREKLFF.

The CDR3 here is CASSLLAGGFDLQYF. CDR3 in DNA: TGTGCCAGCAGTTTACTAGCGGGAGGGTTTGATCTGCAGTACTTC. The chain is built from TRBV6-5 and TRBJ2-7, with 13 bases that match TRBD2. V shed 4 bases and J 9 bases; nucleotides not matched to a gene: 9. CDR1 and CDR2 (germline): MNHEY, SVGAGI. The CDR3 runs to 15 residues.

The CDR3 loop reads CASTAGQGMETQYF. CDR3 in DNA: TGCGCCAGCACTGCCGGACAGGGGATGGAGACCCAGTACTTC. This sequence joins TRBV5-1 and TRBJ2-5; 9 bases line up with TRBD1. Germline CDR1 SGHRS, CDR2 YFSETQ. After removal of 6 bases from V and 5 bases from J, the junction contained 8 bases not matched to a gene. There are 14 residues in the CDR3. The full variable domain, its missing parts supplied by reference TRBV5-1 and TRBJ2-5, is KAGVTQTPRYLIKTRGQQVTLSCSPISGHRSVSWYQQTPGQGLQFLFEYFSETQRNKGNFPGRFSGRQFSNSRSEMNVSTLELGDSALYLCASTAGQGMETQYFGPGTRLLVL.

This chain uses TRBV7-2 with TRBJ1-1; D uncertain. The CDR3 covers 12 residues. Germline V gene lookup returns CDR1 SGHTA and CDR2 FQGNSA. V lost 5 bases and J lost 8, with 12 bases in between. CDR3 region: CASSPGKSEAFF. The CDR3 DNA is TGTGCCAGCAGCCCCGGAAAGTCGGAAGCTTTCTTT.

The table lists this clonotype with a few counts. This rearrangement joins TRBV9 to TRBJ2-3, with 10 bases identical to TRBD1. Germline V gene lookup returns CDR1 SGDLS and CDR2 YYNGEE. Trimming took 0 bases from V and 3 from J; bases not matched to a gene: 1. The CDR3 has 15 amino acids. The CDR3 sequence: CASSVGGQGTDTQYF. The DNA of the CDR3 is TGTGCCAGCAGCGTAGGGGGACAGGGGACAGATACGCAGTATTTT. The variable domain in full, with the rest retrieved from reference TRBV9 and TRBJ2-3, is DSGVTQTPKHLITATGQRVTLRCSPRSGDLSVYWYQQSLDQGLQFLIQYYNGEERAKGNILERFSAQQFPDLHSELNLSSLELGDSALYFCASSVGGQGTDTQYFGPGTRLTVL.

This clonotype was seen ten or more times. The rearrangement joins TRBV6-2 or TRBV6-3 to TRBJ2-1, with D unclear. Germline CDR1 MNHEY, CDR2 SVGEGT. Trimming stripped 4 bases from V and 2 bases from J, with 15 bases between. The CDR3 totals 16 residues. The DNA of the CDR3 is TGTGCCAGCAGTTTAGGGCCGGGTGTCCCCTACAATGAGCAGTTCTTC. Its protein is CASSLGPGVPYNEQFF.

This chain connects TRBV6-1 to TRBJ2-2, with 8 bases matching TRBD2. This CDR3 has 14 amino acids. CDR1 is MNHNS, CDR2 SASEGT, per germline. V shed 8 bases, J shed 6 bases, and the junction held 8 bases outside the gene matches. The CDR3 here is CASEIVAGPGELFF. The DNA of the CDR3 is TGTGCCAGCGAGATTGTAGCGGGGCCCGGGGAGCTGTTTTTT.

This clonotype was detected a few times. The J gene is TRBJ2-3, the V gene TRBV24-1; TRBD2 aligns across 14 bases. The CDR3 length is 19 residues. From germline, CDR1 is KGHDR and CDR2 SFDVKD. Trimming took 3 bases from V and 3 from J; bases not matched to a gene: 10. CDR3 in DNA: TGTGCCACCAGTGATCGTACCGGGACTAGCGGGGGAGTGACAGATACGCAGTATTTT. Protein sequence: CATSDRTGTSGGVTDTQYF.

This clonotype was detected only a few times. The chain links TRBV7-6 to TRBJ2-7; TRBD2 aligns across 11 bases. The junction had 7 bases not matched to a gene; V was cut back by 6 bases and J by 6 bases. Per germline, CDR1 SGHVS and CDR2 FNYEAQ. The length of the CDR3 is 14 residues. The CDR3 DNA follows: TGTGCCAGCAGGCCACTAGCGGGAGACTTCGAGCAGTACTTC. It translates to CASRPLAGDFEQYF.

In its sample, this clonotype was seen a few times. CDR3 sequence (DNA): TGTGCCAGCAGTCCAGGTTCGACAGGGCCTAAGCGCGTCTATGGCTACACCTTC. Translating it yields CASSPGSTGPKRVYGYTF. This rearrangement joins TRBV3-1 to TRBJ1-2, with TRBD1 matching over 7 bases. Germline V CDR1 and CDR2: LGHDT, YNNKEL (reference sequence). After removal of 6 bases from V and 4 bases from J, the junction contained 20 bases not matched to a gene. This CDR3 comprises 18 residues.

This clonotype was detected a few times. This rearrangement joins TRBV28 to TRBJ1-1; TRBD1 might be the D (6 bases). V was cut by 6 bases and J by 4 bases, with 12 bases left in between. The CDR3 contains 13 residues. From germline, CDR1 is MDHEN and CDR2 SYDVKM. CDR3 in DNA: TGTGCCAGCAGCGGCAGGGGTCCCACTGAAGCTTTCTTT. This sequence encodes CASSGRGPTEAFF.

The CDR3 protein is CASSDTSPNYGYTF. The CDR3 nucleotides read TGTGCCAGCAGTGATACCTCCCCTAACTATGGCTACACCTTC. This chain links TRBV6-5 with TRBJ1-2; D gene unclear. The CDR3 loop spans 14 amino acids. V lost 5 bases to trimming and J lost 0 bases, with 10 bases between them. Germline V gene lookup returns CDR1 MNHEY and CDR2 SVGAGI.

J is TRBJ2-1 and V is TRBV5-1, with 10 bases aligning to TRBD2. The CDR3 contains 18 residues. Germline loops: CDR1 SGHRS, CDR2 YFSETQ. Trimming at V came to 0 bases and at J to 5 bases, leaving 11 bases not matched to a gene. The CDR3 nucleotides are TGCGCCAGCAGCTTGGTGGGTCTAGCGGGAGATCGGGACAATGAGCAGTTCTTC. Protein sequence: CASSLVGLAGDRDNEQFF.

The CDR3 coding sequence is TGCAGTGCTAGAGCGCGGGAGTCATACAATGAGCAGTTCTTC. Translating it yields CSARARESYNEQFF. The chain combines TRBV20-1 with TRBJ2-1; TRBD2 matches 7 bases. This CDR3 has 14 amino acids. After removal of 1 base from V and 4 bases from J, the junction contained 4 bases not matched to a gene. CDR1 and CDR2 (germline): DFQATT, SNEGSKA (reference sequence).

The chain has TRBV4-1 and TRBJ1-6; D is possibly TRBD1 (6 bases). V lost 4 bases to trimming and J lost 4 bases, with 17 bases between them. This CDR3 is built from 17 residues. Germline loops: CDR1 MGHRA, CDR2 YSYEKL. The CDR3 DNA reads TGCGCCAGCAGCCGCGCTGGGCCAGGGGATTATAATTCACCCCTCCACTTT. Amino acids: CASSRAGPGDYNSPLHF.

Details on this clonotype: A junction boundary mismatches the germline segment, possibly from a read error. The rearrangement uses TRBV11-2 and TRBJ2-1; the match to TRBD2 covers 10 bases. The CDR3 runs 17 residues. Germline values: CDR1 SGHAT, CDR2 FQNNGV. The CDR3 nucleotides are TGTGCCAGCAGCCAGAGCGAGAGCGGGAGGGCCTACAATGAGCAGTCCTTC. Amino acid sequence: CASSQSESGRAYNEQSF.

The V gene is TRBV19, the J gene TRBJ2-7; 7 positions match TRBD1. This CDR3 contains 14 residues. V shed 7 bases, J shed 0 bases, and the junction held 6 bases outside the gene matches. Looked up from germline, CDR1 is LNHDA and CDR2 is SQIVND (reference sequence). The CDR3 region is CASTRTGFSYEQYF. The CDR3 bases are TGTGCCAGTACCAGGACAGGCTTCTCCTACGAGCAGTACTTC.

This clonotype came up a few times. The chain has TRBV7-9 and TRBJ1-2, with D uncertain. This CDR3 is 14 amino acids long. V gave up 8 bases and J gave up 1 base, with 14 bases separating them. Germline CDR1 is SEHNR and CDR2 is FQNEAQ (reference sequence). For the CDR3, the DNA is TGTGCCAGCCGCCGCCAAAGACATAACTATGGCTACACCTTC. Translation: CASRRQRHNYGYTF.

This chain connects TRBV5-1 to TRBJ1-2, with 9 nucleotides matching TRBD1. Trimming cost V 3 bases and J 2 bases; bases outside gene matches: 2. In germline, CDR1 is SGHRS, CDR2 YFSETQ. The CDR3 is made up of 14 amino acids. The CDR3 bases are TGCGCCAGCAGCTGGGGGACAGGGAACTATGGCTACACCTTC. Its protein product is CASSWGTGNYGYTF.

The chain employs TRBV25-1 and TRBJ2-7; D not certain. CDR3 length: 12 residues. The V gene's germline CDR1 is MGHDK and CDR2 SYGVNS. The ends were cut back, 3 bases at V and 2 bases at J, with 5 bases in the middle. This chain's CDR3 is CASSDPTYEQYF. The CDR3 DNA is TGTGCCAGCAGTGACCCTACCTACGAGCAGTACTTC.

In this sample, this clonotype turned up a few times. This sequence joins TRBV5-5 and TRBJ1-5; D gene uncertain. Trimming removed 0 bases from V and 3 bases from J, with 7 bases in between. The CDR3 is made up of 14 amino acids. Looked up from germline, CDR1 is SGHKS and CDR2 is YYEKEE (reference sequence). In DNA form, the CDR3 reads TGTGCCAGCAGCTTGGTTTGGGCCAATCAGCCCCAGCATTTT. Encoded protein: CASSLVWANQPQHF.